The text below deals with one T cell receptor beta chain. The record originates from a study of CD8 T cells in Susac syndrome. RNA in amounts of roughly 0.5 to 1 ug was reverse transcribed with random hexamers. Amplification of TCR beta CDR3 by immunoSEQ multiplex PCR spanned 54 Vbeta and 13 Jbeta. TCRdb reanalysed the immunoSEQ multiplex PCR reads using MiXCR and keeps one entry per CDR3 protein. The table records around 150,000 distinct CDR3 sequences, more than 90% of them present only once. Sequencing of TCR beta was undertaken in CD8+ and CD4+ T cells derived from blood. TEMRA cells were FACS-enriched, with CD8+ and CD4+ T cells isolated negatively. CDR1 and CDR2 (germline): SGHDT, YYEEEE. The V gene lost 1 base and the J gene lost 5 bases, with 13 bases spanning the gap. This CDR3 contains 14 residues.

The source of this sequence is a human donor in good health. The genes are TRBV5-6 and TRBJ2-7; D unclear. Material for sequencing was CD4+ T cells from PBMCs. The CDR3 region has the DNA TGTGCCAGCAGCTTGTTTCGTCAGTTGGACGAGCAGTACTTC. This gives the protein CASSLFRQLDEQYF.